This TCR beta chain was sequenced for a study of cytomegalovirus exposure and HLA in healthy donors. Study-wide context: Genotyping showed approximately 81% of 398 donors falling in the Caucasian-associated ancestry cluster.

The study's findings and limits: A later analysis found common viral pathogens apparently linked to several of the most significant clusters. Information on immune exposure was restricted to one variable (CMV serostatus).

Primers included in the PCR were 60 Vbeta and 13 Jbeta primers. The assay was immunoSEQ multiplex PCR, and TCRdb's table has in-frame clones only and misses some. The sample holds 300,000 or so clones, about 83% seen once. This clone was picked up a small number of times. Its antigen remains unidentified. Donors counted as nominally healthy when sampled, yet unrecorded immune exposures were likely. Sequencing was performed on PBMCs. This sequence originates from a woman in her forties in good health and CMV-seropositive.

CDR3 in amino acids: CASRLDRGSSYEQYF. The CDR3 region has the DNA TGTGCCAGCAGACTAGACAGGGGGTCATCCTACGAGCAGTACTTC. The V call is TRBV6-5, the J call TRBJ2-7, with 9 bases identical to TRBD1. Germline-derived CDR1 and CDR2 are MNHEY and SVGAGI. The CDR3 extends over 15 amino acids. The ends lost 6 bases at V and 1 base at J; junction bases unmatched: 7.